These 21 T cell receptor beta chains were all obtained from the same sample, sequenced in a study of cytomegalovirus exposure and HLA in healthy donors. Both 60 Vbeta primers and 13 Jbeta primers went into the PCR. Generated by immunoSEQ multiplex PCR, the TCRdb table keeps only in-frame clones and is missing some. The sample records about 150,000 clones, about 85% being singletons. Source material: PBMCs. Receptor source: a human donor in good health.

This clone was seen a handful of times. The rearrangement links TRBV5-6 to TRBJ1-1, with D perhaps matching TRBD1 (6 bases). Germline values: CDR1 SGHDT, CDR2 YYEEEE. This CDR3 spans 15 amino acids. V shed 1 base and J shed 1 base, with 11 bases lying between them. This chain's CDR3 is CASSLRGRGNTEAFF. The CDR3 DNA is TGTGCCAGCAGCTTGAGAGGCAGGGGGAACACTGAAGCTTTCTTT.

The CDR3, as DNA: TGTGCCAGCAGCTCCCTGGGGGGGGCCGTGGGTGAAAAACTGTTTTTT. Translated: CASSSLGGAVGEKLFF. V usage is TRBV7-9 and J usage is TRBJ1-4; possible D gene TRBD1, 6 bases. Trimming removed 4 bases from V and 7 bases from J, with 19 bases in between. CDR1 and CDR2 from the germline V gene are SEHNR and FQNEAQ (reference sequence). This CDR3 spans 16 amino acids.

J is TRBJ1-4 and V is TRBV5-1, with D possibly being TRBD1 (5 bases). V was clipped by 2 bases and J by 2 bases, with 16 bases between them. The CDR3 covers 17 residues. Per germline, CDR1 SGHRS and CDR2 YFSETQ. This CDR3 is CASSFLPQGATNEKLFF. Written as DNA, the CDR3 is TGCGCCAGCAGCTTCCTCCCCCAGGGCGCGACTAATGAAAAACTGTTTTTT.

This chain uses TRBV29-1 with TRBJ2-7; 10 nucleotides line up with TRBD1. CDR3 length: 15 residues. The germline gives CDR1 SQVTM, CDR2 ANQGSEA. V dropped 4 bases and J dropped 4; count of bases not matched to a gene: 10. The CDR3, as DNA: TGCAGCGTTGTTCGGGACAGGGGAGGGAGTTACGAGCAGTACTTC. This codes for CSVVRDRGGSYEQYF.

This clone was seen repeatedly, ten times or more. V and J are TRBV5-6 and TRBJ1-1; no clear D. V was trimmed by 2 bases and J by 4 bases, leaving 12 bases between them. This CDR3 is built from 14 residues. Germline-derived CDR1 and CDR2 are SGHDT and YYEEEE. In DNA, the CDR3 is TGTGCCAGCAGCTTTTCCCTTTTGAGCACTGAAGCTTTCTTT. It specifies CASSFSLLSTEAFF.

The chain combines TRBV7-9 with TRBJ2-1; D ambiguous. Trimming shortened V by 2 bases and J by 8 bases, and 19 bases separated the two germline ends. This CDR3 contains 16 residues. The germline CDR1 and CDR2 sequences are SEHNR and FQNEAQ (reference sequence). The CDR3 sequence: CASSLLTFPSVDEQFF. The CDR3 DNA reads TGTGCCAGCAGCTTACTTACATTCCCTTCCGTGGATGAGCAGTTCTTC.

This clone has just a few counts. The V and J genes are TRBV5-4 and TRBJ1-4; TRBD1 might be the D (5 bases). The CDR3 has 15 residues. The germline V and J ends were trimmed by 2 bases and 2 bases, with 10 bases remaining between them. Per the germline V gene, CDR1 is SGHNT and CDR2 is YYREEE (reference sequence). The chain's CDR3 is CASSFQGVTNEKLFF. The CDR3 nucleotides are TGTGCCAGCAGCTTTCAGGGTGTTACTAATGAAAAACTGTTTTTT.

CDR3 nucleotides: TGTGCCAGCAGTGCGGGACTAGCGGGCTCCTACAATGAGCAGTTCTTC. Amino acids: CASSAGLAGSYNEQFF. The chain links TRBV6-4 to TRBJ2-1; TRBD2 agrees at 12 bases. The CDR3 covers 16 residues. The germline CDR1 and CDR2 sequences are MRHNA and SNTAGT. With V trimmed by 4 bases and J by 0 bases, 1 base remained unmatched.

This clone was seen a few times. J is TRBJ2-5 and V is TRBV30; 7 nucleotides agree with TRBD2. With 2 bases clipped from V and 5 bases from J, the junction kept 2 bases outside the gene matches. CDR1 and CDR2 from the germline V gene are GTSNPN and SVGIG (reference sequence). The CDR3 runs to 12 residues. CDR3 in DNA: TGTGCCTGGAGTATGGGGGGGGAGACCCAGTACTTC. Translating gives CAWSMGGETQYF.

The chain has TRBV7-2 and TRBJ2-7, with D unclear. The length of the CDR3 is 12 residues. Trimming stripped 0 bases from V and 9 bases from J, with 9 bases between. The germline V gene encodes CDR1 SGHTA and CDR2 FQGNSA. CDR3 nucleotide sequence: TGTGCCAGCAGCTTAGCGGGCAGCCGGCAGTACTTC. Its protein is CASSLAGSRQYF. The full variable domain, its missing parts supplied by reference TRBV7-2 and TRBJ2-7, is GAGVSQSPSNKVTEKGKDVELRCDPISGHTALYWYRQSLGQGLEFLIYFQGNSAPDKSGLPSDRFSAERTGGSVSTLTIQRTQQEDSAVYLCASSLAGSRQYFGPGTRLTVT.

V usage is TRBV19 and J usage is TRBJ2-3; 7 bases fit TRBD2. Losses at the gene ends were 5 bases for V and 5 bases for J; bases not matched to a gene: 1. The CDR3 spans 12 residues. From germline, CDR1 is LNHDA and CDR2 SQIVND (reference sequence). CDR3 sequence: CASSRTRDTQYF. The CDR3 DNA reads TGTGCCAGTAGTCGGACTAGAGATACGCAGTATTTT.

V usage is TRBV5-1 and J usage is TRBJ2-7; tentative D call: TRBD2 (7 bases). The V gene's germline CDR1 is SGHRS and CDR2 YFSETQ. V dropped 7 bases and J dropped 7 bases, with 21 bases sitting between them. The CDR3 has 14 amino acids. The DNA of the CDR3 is TGCGCCAGCGGGGTGGTAGGGGGGGCGTTGGAGCAGTACTTC. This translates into CASGVVGGALEQYF.

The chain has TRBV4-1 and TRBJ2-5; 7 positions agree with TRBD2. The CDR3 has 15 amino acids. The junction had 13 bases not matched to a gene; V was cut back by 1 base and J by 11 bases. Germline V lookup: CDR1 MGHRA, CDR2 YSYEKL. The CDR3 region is CASSQGPGVAREQYF. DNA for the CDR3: TGCGCCAGCAGCCAAGGGCCGGGAGTTGCGCGGGAGCAGTACTTC.

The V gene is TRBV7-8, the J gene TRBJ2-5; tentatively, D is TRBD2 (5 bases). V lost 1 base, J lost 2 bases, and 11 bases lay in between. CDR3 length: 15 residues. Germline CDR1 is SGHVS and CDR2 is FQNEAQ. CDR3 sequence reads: CASSLELAEQETQYF. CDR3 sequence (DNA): TGTGCCAGCAGCTTAGAGCTAGCCGAACAAGAGACCCAGTACTTC.

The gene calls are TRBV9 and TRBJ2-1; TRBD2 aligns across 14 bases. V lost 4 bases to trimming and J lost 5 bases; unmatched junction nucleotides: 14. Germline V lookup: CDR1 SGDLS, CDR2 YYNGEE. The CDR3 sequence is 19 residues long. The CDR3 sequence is CASSSSTSGGARSNNEQFF. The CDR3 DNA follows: TGTGCCAGCAGCTCCTCGACTAGCGGGGGGGCCCGATCCAACAATGAGCAGTTCTTC.

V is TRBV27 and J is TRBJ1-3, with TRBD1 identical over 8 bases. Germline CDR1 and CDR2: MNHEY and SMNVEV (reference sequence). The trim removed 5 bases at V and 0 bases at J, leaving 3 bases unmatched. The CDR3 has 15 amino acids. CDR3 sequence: CASSGQGFSGNTIYF. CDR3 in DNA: TGTGCCAGCAGTGGACAGGGTTTCTCTGGAAACACCATATATTTT.

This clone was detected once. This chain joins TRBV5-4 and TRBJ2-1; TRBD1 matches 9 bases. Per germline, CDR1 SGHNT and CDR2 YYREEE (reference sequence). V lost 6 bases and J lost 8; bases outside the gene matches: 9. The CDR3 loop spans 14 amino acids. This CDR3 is CASTRTGDLYEQFF. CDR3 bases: TGTGCCAGCACCCGGACAGGGGATCTGTATGAGCAGTTCTTC. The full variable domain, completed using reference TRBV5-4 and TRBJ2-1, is ETGVTQSPTHLIKTRGQQVTLRCSSQSGHNTVSWYQQALGQGPQFIFQYYREEENGRGNFPPRFSGLQFPNYSSELNVNALELDDSALYLCASTRTGDLYEQFFGPGTRLTVL.

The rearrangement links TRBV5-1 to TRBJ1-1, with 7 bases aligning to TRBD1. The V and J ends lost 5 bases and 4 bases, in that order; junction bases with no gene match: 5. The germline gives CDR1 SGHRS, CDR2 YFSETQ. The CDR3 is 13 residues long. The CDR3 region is CASRGDSATEAFF. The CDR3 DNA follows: TGCGCCAGCAGAGGGGACAGCGCCACTGAAGCTTTCTTT. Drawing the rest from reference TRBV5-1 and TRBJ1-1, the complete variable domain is KAGVTQTPRYLIKTRGQQVTLSCSPISGHRSVSWYQQTPGQGLQFLFEYFSETQRNKGNFPGRFSGRQFSNSRSEMNVSTLELGDSALYLCASRGDSATEAFFGQGTRLTVV.

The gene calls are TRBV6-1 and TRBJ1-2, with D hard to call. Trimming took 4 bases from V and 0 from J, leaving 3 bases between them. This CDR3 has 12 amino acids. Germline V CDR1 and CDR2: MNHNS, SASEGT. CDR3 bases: TGTGCCAGCAGTGGAGCTAACTATGGCTACACCTTC. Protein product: CASSGANYGYTF.

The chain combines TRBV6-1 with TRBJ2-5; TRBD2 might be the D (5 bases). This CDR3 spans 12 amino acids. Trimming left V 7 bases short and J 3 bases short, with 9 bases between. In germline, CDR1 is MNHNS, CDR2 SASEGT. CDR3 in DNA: TGTGCCAGCATCTCCGGGGAAGAGACCCAGTACTTC. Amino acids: CASISGEETQYF.

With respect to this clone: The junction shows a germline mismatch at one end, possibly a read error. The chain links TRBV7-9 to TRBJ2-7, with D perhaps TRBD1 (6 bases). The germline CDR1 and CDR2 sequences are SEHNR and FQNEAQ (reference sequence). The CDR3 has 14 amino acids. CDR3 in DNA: TGTTCCAGCAGCATATACGGGACACCTTACGAGCAGTACTTC. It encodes CSSSIYGTPYEQYF.